This T cell receptor (beta chain) was identified during a study of cytomegalovirus exposure and HLA in healthy donors. V gave up 6 bases and J gave up 0 bases; unmatched junction bases: 6. Germline V lookup: CDR1 KGHSH, CDR2 LQKENI. CDR3 length equals 16 residues. Measured with immunoSEQ multiplex PCR; TCRdb has only the in-frame clones, and not every one. The table lists 150,000 to 200,000 clones, roughly 86% of them singletons. The sequenced sample was PBMCs. This chain uses TRBV18 with TRBJ2-1, with 9 nucleotides matching TRBD1. The sequence was obtained from a young woman in good health and CMV-seronegative. In DNA form, the CDR3 reads TGTGCCAGCTCCCTGGGGGACAGGGCCTCCTACAATGAGCAGTTCTTC. This translates into CASSLGDRASYNEQFF.